This TCR beta chain was retrieved from a study of identical twins. V lost 6 bases and J lost 6; bases outside the gene matches: 4. This CDR3 comprises 15 residues. CDR1 SQVTM and CDR2 ANQGSEA come from the germline V gene. This clonotype was picked up a small number of times. In TCRdb, the 5' RACE reads were re-called with MiXCR into one record per CDR3 protein. The data show some 730,000 distinct CDR3 sequences, roughly 18% seen once. This same sample was also taken into another study, of T cells expressing NK-cell markers.

V is TRBV29-1 and J is TRBJ2-2; the match to TRBD2 covers 16 bases. The sample comprised PBMCs. This clonotype was sampled from a woman younger than 35 in good health. The DNA of the CDR3 is TGCAGCGTGGGGACTAGCGGGAGGGGGGCCGGGGAGCTGTTTTTT. It codes for CSVGTSGRGAGELFF.